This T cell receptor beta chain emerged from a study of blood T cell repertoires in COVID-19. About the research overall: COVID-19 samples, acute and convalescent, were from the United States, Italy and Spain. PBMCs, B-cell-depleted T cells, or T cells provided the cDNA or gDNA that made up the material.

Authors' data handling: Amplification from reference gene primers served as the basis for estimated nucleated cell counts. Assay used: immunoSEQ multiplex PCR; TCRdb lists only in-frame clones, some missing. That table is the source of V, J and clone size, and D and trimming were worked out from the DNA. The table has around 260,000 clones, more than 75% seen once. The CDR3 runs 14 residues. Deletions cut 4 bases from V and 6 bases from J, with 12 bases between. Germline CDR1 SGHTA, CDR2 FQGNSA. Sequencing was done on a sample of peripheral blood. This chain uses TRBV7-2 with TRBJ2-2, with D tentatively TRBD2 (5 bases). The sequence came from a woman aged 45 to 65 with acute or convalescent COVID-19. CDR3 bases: TGTGCCAGCAGCTCCCGATCGGGATCCGGGGAGCTGTTTTTT. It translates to CASSSRSGSGELFF.